This T cell receptor beta chain came from a study of cytomegalovirus exposure and HLA in healthy donors. It was with 60 Vbeta and 13 Jbeta primers that the PCR ran. Data came from immunoSEQ multiplex PCR; TCRdb stores just in-frame clones and leaves some out. The table lists 110,000 or so clones, roughly 70% of them singletons. A note on this clone: Its antigen is unknown.

Regarding the study as a whole: In the analysis, some V segments, TRBV6-2 and TRBV6-3 included, were excluded as indistinguishable.

Germline values: CDR1 SGHNT, CDR2 YENEEA. After removal of 4 bases from V and 1 base from J, the junction contained 5 bases not matched to a gene. The CDR3 is 15 residues long. The source is a woman aged 70 to 79 in good health and CMV-seropositive. The chain links TRBV11-3 to TRBJ2-5; 8 bases match TRBD2. Sequencing was performed on PBMCs. The CDR3 sequence is CASSWVAGPQETQYF. The CDR3 DNA follows: TGTGCCAGCAGCTGGGTAGCGGGACCCCAAGAGACCCAGTACTTC.